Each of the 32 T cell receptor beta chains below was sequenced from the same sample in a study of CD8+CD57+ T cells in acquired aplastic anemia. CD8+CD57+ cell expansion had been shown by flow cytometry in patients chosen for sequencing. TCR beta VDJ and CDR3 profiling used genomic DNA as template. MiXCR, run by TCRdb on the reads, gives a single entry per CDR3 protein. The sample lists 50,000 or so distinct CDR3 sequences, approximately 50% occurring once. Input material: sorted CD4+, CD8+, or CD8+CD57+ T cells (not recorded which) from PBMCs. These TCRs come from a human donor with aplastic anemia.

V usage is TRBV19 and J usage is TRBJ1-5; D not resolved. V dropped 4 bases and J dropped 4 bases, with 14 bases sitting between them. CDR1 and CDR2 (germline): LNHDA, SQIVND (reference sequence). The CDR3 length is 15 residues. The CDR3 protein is CASSRADLGNQPQHF. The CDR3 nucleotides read TGTGCCAGTAGTAGGGCAGACTTGGGTAATCAGCCCCAGCATTTT.

This chain's CDR3 is CASSMPNNEQFF. In DNA, the CDR3 is TGTGCCAGTAGTATGCCTAACAATGAGCAGTTCTTC. This rearrangement joins TRBV19 to TRBJ2-1; D is unclear. The germline gives CDR1 LNHDA, CDR2 SQIVND (reference sequence). The CDR3 has 12 amino acids. The germline V and J ends were trimmed by 3 bases and 5 bases, with 5 bases remaining between them.

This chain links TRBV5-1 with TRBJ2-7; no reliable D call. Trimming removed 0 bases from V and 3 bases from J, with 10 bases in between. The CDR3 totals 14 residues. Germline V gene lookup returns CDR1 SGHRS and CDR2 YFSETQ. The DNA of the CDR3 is TGCGCCAGCAGCTTGGGGCAGAGGAACTACGAGCAGTACTTC. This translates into CASSLGQRNYEQYF.

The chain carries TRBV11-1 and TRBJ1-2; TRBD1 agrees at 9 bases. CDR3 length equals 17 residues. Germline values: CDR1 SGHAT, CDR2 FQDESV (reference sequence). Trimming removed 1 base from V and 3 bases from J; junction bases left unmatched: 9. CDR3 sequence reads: CASSLGIGQGKDYGYTF. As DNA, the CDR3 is TGTGCCAGCAGCTTAGGAATAGGACAGGGGAAGGACTATGGCTACACCTTC.

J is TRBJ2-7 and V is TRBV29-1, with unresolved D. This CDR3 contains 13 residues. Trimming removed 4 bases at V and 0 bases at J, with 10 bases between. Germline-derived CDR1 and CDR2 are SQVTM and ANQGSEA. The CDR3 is CSVVGLSSYEQYF. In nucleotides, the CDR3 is TGCAGCGTTGTAGGTCTGAGCTCCTACGAGCAGTACTTC.

The CDR3 is CATSRVGGNYEQYF. Written as DNA, the CDR3 is TGTGCCACCAGCAGAGTTGGAGGCAACTACGAGCAGTACTTC. V is TRBV15 and J is TRBJ2-7, with D possibly being TRBD2 (5 bases). CDR1 and CDR2 from the germline V gene are LNHNV and YYDKDF (reference sequence). CDR3 length: 14 amino acids. V was pared by 1 base and J by 3 bases, with 10 bases between.

The CDR3 region is CASSSYYNEQFF. In nucleotides, the CDR3 is TGTGCCAGCAGCTCGTATTACAATGAGCAGTTCTTC. This chain joins TRBV7-9 and TRBJ2-1, with D unclear. V lost 4 bases to trimming and J lost 4 bases, with 5 bases between them. The CDR3 has 12 residues. CDR1 is SEHNR, CDR2 FQNEAQ, per germline (reference sequence).

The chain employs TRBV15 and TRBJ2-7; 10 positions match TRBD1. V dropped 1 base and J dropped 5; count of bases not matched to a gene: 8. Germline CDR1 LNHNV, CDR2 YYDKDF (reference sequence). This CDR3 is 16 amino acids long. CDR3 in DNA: TGTGCCACCAGCAGAGTAGGGACAGGGGTTAAGAACGAGCAGTACGTC. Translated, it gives CATSRVGTGVKNEQYV.

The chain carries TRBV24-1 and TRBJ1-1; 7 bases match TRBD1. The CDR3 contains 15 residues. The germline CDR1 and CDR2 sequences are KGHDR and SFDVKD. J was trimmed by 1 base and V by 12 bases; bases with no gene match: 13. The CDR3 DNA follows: TGTGCCCCTCGGGGAGGGGACAGTGCGAACACTGAAGCTTTCTTT. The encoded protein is CAPRGGDSANTEAFF.

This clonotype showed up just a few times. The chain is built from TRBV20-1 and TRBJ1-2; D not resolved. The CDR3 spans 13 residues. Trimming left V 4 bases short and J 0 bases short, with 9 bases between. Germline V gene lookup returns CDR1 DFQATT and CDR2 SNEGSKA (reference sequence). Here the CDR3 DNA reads TGCAGTGCTAAAGTTAACACTAACTATGGCTACACCTTC. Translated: CSAKVNTNYGYTF.

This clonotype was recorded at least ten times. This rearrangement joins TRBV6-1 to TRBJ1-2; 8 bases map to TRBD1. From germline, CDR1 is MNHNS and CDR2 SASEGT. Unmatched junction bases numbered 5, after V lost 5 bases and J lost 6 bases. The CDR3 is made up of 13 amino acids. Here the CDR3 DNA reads TGTGCCAGCAGTAGTAGACAGGGGAATGGCTACACCTTC. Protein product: CASSSRQGNGYTF.

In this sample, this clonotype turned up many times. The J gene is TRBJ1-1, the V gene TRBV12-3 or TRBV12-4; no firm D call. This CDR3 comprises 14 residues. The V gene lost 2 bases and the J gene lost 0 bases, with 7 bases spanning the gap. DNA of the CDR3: TGTGCCAGCAGTTTACGGAGCATGAACACTGAAGCTTTCTTT. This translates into CASSLRSMNTEAFF.

CDR3 sequence (DNA): TGTGCCAGTAGTATAGTGATGGGTCCCTACGAGCAGTACTTC. Its protein is CASSIVMGPYEQYF. This chain connects TRBV19 to TRBJ2-7; D unresolved. CDR3 length: 14 amino acids. The ends were cut back, 1 base at V and 2 bases at J, with 9 bases in the middle. Germline CDR1 and CDR2: LNHDA and SQIVND (reference sequence).

CDR3 in DNA: TGCAGCGTGGTAACTAGCTACGGCCACGAGCAGTACTTC. Translated, it gives CSVVTSYGHEQYF. The chain joins TRBV29-1 to TRBJ2-7; possibly TRBD2 for D (6 bases). V lost 6 bases and J 5 bases, leaving 17 bases between the germline ends. This CDR3 has 13 residues. Germline V lookup: CDR1 SQVTM, CDR2 ANQGSEA.

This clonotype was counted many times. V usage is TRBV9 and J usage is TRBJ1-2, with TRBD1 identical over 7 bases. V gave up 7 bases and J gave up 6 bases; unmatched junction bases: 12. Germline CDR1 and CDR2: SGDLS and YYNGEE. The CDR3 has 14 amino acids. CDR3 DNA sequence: TGTGCCAGCGGGAGGGGGCGCGGGTCGGATGGCTACACCTTC. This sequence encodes CASGRGRGSDGYTF.

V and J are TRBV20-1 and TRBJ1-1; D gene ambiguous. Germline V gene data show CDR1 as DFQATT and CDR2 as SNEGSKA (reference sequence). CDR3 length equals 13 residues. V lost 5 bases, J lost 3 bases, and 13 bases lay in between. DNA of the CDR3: TGCAGTGCTCGATGGACTAGAGACACTGAAGCTTTCTTT. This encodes CSARWTRDTEAFF.

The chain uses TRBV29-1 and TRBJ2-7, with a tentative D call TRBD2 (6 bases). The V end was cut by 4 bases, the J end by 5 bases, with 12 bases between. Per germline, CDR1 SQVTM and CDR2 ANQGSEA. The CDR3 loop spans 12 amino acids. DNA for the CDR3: TGCAGCGTTGGGGAGGTGGGTCACGAGCAGTACTTC. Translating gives CSVGEVGHEQYF.

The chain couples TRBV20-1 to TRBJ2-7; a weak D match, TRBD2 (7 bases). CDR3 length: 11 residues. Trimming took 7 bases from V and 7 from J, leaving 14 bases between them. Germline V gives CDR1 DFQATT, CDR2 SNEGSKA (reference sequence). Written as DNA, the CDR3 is TGCAGTGAGGGCGGGGGCAATGAGCAGTACGTC. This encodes CSEGGGNEQYV.

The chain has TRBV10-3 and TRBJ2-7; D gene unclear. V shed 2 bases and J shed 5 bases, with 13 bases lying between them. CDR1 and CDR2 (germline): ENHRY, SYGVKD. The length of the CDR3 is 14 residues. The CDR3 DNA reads TGTGCCATCAGTGAGGCTAGGGCGTACGACGAGCAGTACTTC. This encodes CAISEARAYDEQYF.

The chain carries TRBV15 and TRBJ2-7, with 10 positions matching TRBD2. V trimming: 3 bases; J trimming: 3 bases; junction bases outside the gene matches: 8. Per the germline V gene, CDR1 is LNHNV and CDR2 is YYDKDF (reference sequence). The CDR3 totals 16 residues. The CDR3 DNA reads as TGTGCCACCAGCAGCCCTCTAGCGGGGGCGGACTACGAGCAGTACTTC. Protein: CATSSPLAGADYEQYF.

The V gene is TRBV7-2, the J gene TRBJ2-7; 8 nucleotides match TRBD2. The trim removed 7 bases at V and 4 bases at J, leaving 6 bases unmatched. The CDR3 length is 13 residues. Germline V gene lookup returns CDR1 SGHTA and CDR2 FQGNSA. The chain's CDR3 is CASTSGPGYEQYF. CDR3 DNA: TGTGCCAGCACTAGCGGGCCCGGTTACGAGCAGTACTTC.

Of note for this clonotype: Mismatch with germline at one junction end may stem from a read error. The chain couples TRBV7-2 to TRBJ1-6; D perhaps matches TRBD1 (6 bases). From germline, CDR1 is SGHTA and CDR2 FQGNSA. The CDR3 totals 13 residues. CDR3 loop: CASSLESGGGLHF. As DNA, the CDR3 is TGCGCCAGCAGCTTAGAATCCGGGGGCGGACTCCACTTT.

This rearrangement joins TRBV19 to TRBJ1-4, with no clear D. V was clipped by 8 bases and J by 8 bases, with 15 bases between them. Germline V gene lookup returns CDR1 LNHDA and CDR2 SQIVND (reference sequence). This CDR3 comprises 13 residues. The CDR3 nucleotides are TGTGCCAGTTCGTGGGCCCTGGAGGAAAAACTGTTTTTT. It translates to CASSWALEEKLFF.

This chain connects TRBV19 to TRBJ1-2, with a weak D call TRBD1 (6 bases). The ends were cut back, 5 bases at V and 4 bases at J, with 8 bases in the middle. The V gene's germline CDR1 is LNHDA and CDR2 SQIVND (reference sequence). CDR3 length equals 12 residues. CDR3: CASSEDSYGYTF. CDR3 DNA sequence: TGTGCCAGTAGTGAGGACAGCTATGGCTACACCTTC.

The CDR3 DNA follows: TGCAGTGCTAGAGGAACGGACTATGGCTACACCTTC. This sequence encodes CSARGTDYGYTF. This chain links TRBV20-1 with TRBJ1-2; D gene ambiguous. The ends were cut back, 1 base at V and 3 bases at J, with 6 bases in the middle. Germline V gives CDR1 DFQATT, CDR2 SNEGSKA (reference sequence). The CDR3 totals 12 residues.

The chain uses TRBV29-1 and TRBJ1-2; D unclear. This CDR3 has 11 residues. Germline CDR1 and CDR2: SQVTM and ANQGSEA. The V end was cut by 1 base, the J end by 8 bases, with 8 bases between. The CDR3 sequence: CSVEVGSGYTF. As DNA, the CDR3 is TGCAGCGTTGAAGTGGGGTCAGGCTACACCTTC.

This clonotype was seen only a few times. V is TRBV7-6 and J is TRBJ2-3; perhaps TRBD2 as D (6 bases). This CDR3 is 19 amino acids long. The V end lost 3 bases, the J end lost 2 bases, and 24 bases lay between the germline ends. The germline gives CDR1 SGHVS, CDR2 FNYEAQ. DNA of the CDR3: TGTGCCAGCAGCTTGAAGGTGGTATGGCGGGGCGATTCCACAGATACGCAGTATTTT. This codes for CASSLKVVWRGDSTDTQYF.

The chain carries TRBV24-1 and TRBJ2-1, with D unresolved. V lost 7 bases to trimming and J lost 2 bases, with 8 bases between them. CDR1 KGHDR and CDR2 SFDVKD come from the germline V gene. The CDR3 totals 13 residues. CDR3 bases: TGTGCCACCAGCGGCTTCCCCTACAATGAGCAGTTCTTC. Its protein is CATSGFPYNEQFF.

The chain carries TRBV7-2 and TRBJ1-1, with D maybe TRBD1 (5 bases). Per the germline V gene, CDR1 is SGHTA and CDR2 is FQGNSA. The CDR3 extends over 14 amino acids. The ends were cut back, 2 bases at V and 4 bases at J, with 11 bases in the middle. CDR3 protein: CASSLRQGGTEAFF. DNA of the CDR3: TGTGCCAGCAGCTTAAGGCAGGGCGGCACTGAAGCTTTCTTT.

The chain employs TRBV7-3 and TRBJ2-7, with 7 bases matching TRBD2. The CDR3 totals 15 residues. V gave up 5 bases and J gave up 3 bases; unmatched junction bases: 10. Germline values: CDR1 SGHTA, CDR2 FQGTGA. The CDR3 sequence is CASSSDEAGSYEQYF. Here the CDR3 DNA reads TGTGCCAGCAGCAGCGACGAAGCGGGGAGCTACGAGCAGTACTTC.

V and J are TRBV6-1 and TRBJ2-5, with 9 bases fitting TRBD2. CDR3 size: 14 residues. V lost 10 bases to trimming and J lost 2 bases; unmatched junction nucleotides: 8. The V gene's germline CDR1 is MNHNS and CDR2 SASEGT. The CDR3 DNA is TGTGCCATCGGTCCTAGCGGGAATCAAGAGACCCAGTACTTC. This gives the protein CAIGPSGNQETQYF.

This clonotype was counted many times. CDR3 in amino acids: CASSQPGGYTF. CDR3 nucleotides: TGCGCCAGCAGCCAACCAGGCGGCTACACCTTC. The chain uses TRBV4-1 and TRBJ1-2; no reliable D call. Trimming removed 2 bases from V and 8 bases from J, with 6 bases in between. The CDR3 contains 11 residues. Germline-derived CDR1 and CDR2 are MGHRA and YSYEKL.